This entry is about one T cell receptor beta chain. Germline values: CDR1 SNHLY, CDR2 FYNNEI. The CDR3 is 13 residues long. V lost 4 bases, J lost 1 base, and 7 bases lay in between. This entry belongs to a study of blood T cell repertoires in COVID-19. Data came from immunoSEQ multiplex PCR; TCRdb stores just in-frame clones and leaves some out. The sample includes 110,000 or so clones, about 88% of them seen just once. The chain is built from TRBV2 and TRBJ1-1; tentatively, D is TRBD1 (6 bases). The sequence derives from a woman in her seventies who had recovered from COVID-19. The material sequenced was peripheral blood. The CDR3 DNA is TGTGCCAGCAGTGGGACAGCGAACACTGAAGCTTTCTTT. Translation gives CASSGTANTEAFF.